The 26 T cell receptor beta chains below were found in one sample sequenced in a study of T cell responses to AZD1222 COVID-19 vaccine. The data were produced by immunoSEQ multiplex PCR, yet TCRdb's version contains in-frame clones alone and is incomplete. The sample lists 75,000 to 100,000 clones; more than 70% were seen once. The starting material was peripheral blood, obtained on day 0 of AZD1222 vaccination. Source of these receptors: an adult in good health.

DNA for the CDR3: TGTGCCAGCAGCTTAGTCGTCAACTACAATGAGCAGTTCTTC. It specifies CASSLVVNYNEQFF. This chain joins TRBV7-2 and TRBJ2-1; no definite D call. V dropped 1 base and J dropped 3 bases, with 7 bases sitting between them. Per the germline V gene, CDR1 is SGHTA and CDR2 is FQGNSA. The CDR3 runs to 14 residues.

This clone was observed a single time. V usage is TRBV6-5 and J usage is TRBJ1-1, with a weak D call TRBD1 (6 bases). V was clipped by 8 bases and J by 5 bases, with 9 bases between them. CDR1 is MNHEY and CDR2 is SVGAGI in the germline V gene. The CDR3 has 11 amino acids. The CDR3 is CASGRGTEAFF. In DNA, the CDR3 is TGTGCCAGCGGCAGGGGAACTGAAGCTTTCTTT.

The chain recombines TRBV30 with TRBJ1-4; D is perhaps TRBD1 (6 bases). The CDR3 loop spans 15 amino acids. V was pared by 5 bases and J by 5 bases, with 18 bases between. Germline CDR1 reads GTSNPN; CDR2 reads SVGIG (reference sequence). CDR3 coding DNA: TGTGCCTGGTTACTTACAGGGAACGGAAATGAAAAACTGTTTTTT. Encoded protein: CAWLLTGNGNEKLFF.

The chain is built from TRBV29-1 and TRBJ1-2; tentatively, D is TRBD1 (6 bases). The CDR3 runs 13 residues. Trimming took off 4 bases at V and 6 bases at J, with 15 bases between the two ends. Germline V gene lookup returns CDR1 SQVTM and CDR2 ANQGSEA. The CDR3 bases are TGCAGCGTTGGACAGGCGCTTGACGATGGCTACACCTTC. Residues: CSVGQALDDGYTF.

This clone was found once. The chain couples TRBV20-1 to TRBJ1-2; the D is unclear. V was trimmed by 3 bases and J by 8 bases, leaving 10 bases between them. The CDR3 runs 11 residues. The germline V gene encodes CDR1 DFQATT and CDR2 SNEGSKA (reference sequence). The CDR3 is CSASDGPGYTF. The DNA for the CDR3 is TGCAGTGCTAGTGACGGACCCGGCTACACCTTC.

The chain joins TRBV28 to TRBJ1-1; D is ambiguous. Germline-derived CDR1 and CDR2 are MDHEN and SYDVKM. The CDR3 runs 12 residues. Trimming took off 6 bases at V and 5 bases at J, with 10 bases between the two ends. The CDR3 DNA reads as TGTGCCAGCAGCCCCGGTTGGACTGAAGCTTTCTTT. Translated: CASSPGWTEAFF.

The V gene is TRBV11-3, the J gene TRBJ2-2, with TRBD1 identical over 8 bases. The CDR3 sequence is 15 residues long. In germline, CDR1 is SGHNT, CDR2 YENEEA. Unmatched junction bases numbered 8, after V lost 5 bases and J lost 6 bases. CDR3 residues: CASSLTWTGPGELFF. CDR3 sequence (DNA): TGTGCCAGCAGCCTCACCTGGACAGGGCCCGGGGAGCTGTTTTTT.

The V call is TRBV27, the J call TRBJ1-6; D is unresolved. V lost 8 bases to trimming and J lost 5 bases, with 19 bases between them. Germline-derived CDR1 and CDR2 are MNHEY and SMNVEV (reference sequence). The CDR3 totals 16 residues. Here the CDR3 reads CASGDGAGRNNSPLHF. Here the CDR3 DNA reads TGTGCCAGCGGGGATGGTGCCGGACGGAATAATTCACCCCTCCACTTT.

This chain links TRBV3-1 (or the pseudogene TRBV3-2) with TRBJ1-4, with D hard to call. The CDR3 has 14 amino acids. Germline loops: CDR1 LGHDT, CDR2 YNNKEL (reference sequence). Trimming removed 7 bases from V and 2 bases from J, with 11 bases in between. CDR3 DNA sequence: TGTGCCAGCAAGGGCGAACTGACTAATGAAAAACTGTTTTTT. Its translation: CASKGELTNEKLFF.

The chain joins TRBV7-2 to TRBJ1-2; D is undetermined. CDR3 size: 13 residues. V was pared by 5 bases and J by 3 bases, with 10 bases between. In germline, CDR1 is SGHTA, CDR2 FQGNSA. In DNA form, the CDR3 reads TGTGCCAGCAGCGCCAGTTCCTACTATGGCTACACCTTC. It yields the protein CASSASSYYGYTF.

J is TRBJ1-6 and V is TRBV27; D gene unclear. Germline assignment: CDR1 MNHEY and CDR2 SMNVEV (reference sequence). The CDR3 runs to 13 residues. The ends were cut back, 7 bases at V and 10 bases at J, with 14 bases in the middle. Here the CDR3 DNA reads TGTGCCAGCAAACCCACCGTGGGCTCACCCCTCCACTTT. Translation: CASKPTVGSPLHF.

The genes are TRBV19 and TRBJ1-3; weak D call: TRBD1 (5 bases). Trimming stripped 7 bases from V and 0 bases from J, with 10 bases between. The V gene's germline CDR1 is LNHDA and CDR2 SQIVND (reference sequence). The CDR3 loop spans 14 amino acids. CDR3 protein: CASKGASSGNTIYF. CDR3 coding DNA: TGTGCCAGTAAAGGGGCGAGCTCTGGAAACACCATATATTTT.

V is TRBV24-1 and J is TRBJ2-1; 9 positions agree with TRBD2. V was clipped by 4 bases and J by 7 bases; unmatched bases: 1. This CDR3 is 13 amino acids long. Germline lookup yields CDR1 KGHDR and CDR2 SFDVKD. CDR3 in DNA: TGTGCCACCAGTGAGCTAGCGGGGAATGAGCAGTTCTTC. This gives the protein CATSELAGNEQFF.

CDR3 amino acids: CASSEFAGATYNEQFF. DNA of the CDR3: TGTGCCAGCAGTGAATTTGCGGGGGCTACCTACAATGAGCAGTTCTTC. The rearrangement uses TRBV25-1 and TRBJ2-1, with D maybe TRBD2 (7 bases). The CDR3 has 16 amino acids. V gave up 1 base and J gave up 2 bases, with 12 bases separating them. The germline CDR1 and CDR2 sequences are MGHDK and SYGVNS.

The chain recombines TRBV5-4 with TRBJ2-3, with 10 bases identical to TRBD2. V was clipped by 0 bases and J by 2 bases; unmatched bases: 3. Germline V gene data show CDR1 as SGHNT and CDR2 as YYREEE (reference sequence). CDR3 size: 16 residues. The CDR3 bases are TGTGCCAGCAGCTTGGGGCTAGCGGGGGACACAGATACGCAGTATTTT. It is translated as CASSLGLAGDTDTQYF.

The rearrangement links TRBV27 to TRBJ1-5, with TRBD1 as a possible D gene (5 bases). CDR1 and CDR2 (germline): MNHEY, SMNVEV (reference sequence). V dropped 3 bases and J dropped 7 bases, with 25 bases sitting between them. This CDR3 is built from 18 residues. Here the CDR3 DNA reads TGTGCCAGCAGTTTGGTAGGGGCCCCGGCAGGGCGGATCCAGCCCCAGCATTTT. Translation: CASSLVGAPAGRIQPQHF.

The CDR3 sequence is CATSRVLLAGDGYTF. CDR3 sequence (DNA): TGTGCCACCAGCAGAGTTTTGTTGGCAGGGGATGGCTACACCTTC. This sequence joins TRBV15 and TRBJ1-2; D is possibly TRBD1 (6 bases). CDR1 is LNHNV and CDR2 is YYDKDF in the germline V gene (reference sequence). The CDR3 length is 15 residues. The germline V and J ends were trimmed by 1 base and 6 bases, with 15 bases remaining between them.

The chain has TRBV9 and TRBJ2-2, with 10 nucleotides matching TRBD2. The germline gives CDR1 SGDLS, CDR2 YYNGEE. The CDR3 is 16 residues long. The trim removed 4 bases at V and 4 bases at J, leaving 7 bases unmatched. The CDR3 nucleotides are TGTGCCAGCAGCCCTAGGACTAGCGGAATCACCGGGGAGCTGTTTTTT. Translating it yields CASSPRTSGITGELFF.

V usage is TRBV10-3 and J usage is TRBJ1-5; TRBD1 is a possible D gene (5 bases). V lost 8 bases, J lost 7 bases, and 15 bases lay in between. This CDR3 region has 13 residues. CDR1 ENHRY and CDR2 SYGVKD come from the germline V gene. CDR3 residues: CAIGGPEGQPQHF. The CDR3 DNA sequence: TGTGCCATCGGTGGGCCCGAGGGGCAGCCCCAGCATTTT.

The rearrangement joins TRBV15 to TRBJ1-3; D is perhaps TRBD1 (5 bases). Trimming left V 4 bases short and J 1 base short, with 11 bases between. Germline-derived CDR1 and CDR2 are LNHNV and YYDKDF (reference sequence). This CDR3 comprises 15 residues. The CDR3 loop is CATSIDRGSGNTIYF. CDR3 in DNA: TGTGCCACCAGCATAGATCGGGGGTCTGGAAACACCATATATTTT. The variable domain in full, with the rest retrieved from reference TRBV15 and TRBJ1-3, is DAMVIQNPRYQVTQFGKPVTLSCSQTLNHNVMYWYQQKSSQAPKLLFHYYDKDFNNEADTPDNFQSRRPNTSFCFLDIRSPGLGDTAMYLCATSIDRGSGNTIYFGEGSWLTVV.

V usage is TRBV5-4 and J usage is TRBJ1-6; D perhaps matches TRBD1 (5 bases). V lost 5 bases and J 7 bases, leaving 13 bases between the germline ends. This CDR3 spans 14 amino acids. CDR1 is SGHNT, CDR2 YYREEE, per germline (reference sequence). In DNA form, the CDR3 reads TGTGCCAGCAGAAACCGACAGCAAAATTCACCCCTCCACTTT. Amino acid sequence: CASRNRQQNSPLHF.

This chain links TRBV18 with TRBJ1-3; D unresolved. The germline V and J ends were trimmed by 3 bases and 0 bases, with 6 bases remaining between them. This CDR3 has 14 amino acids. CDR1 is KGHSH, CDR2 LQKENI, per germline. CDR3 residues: CASSPAPSGNTIYF. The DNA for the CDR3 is TGTGCCAGCTCACCGGCCCCCTCTGGAAACACCATATATTTT.

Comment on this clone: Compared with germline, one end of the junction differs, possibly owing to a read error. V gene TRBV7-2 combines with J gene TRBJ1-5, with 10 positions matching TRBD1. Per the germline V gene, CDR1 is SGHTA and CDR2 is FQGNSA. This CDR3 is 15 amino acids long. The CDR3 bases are TGTGCCAGCAGCCTAGAGGGGACAGGGGATCAACCCCAGCATTTT. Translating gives CASSLEGTGDQPQHF.

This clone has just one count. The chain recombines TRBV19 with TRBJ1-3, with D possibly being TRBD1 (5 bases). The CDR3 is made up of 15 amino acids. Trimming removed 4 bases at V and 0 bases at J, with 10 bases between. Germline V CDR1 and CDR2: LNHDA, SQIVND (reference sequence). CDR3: CASSTQGGSGNTIYF. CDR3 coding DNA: TGTGCCAGTAGTACCCAGGGAGGCTCTGGAAACACCATATATTTT.

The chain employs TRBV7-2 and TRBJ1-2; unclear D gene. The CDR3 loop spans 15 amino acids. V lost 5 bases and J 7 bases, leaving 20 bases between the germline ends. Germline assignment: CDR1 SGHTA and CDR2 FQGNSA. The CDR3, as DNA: TGTGCCAGCAGCACCGTTGTCGGATCCACGGGTGGCTACACCTTC. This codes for CASSTVVGSTGGYTF.

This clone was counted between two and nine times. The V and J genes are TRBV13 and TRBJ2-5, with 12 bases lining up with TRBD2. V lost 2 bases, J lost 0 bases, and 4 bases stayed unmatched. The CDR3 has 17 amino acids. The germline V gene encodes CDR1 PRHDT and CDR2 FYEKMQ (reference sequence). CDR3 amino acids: CASSLRLAGGYQETQYF. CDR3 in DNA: TGTGCCAGCAGCTTACGGCTAGCGGGGGGGTACCAAGAGACCCAGTACTTC.